This entry lists 21 T cell receptor beta chains sequenced from one sample in a study of blood T cell repertoires in COVID-19. Sequencing used immunoSEQ multiplex PCR; TCRdb keeps in-frame clones, though not all of them. The top ten clones hold 8% to 9% of a sample with 110,000 or so clones, approximately 90% of them seen once. Source material: peripheral blood. These receptors were obtained from a woman in her seventies who had recovered from COVID-19.

The V and J genes are TRBV18 and TRBJ2-7; weak D call: TRBD2 (5 bases). The germline V gene encodes CDR1 KGHSH and CDR2 LQKENI. The V end was cut by 0 bases, the J end by 6 bases, with 9 bases between. The CDR3 runs 13 residues. CDR3 protein: CASSPPYGVEQYF. The DNA for the CDR3 is TGTGCCAGCTCACCACCGTACGGGGTCGAGCAGTACTTC.

The rearrangement links TRBV4-2 to TRBJ1-4; TRBD1 might be the D (6 bases). This CDR3 region has 15 residues. V was clipped by 4 bases and J by 4 bases, with 13 bases between them. Looked up from germline, CDR1 is LGHNA and CDR2 is YNFKEQ. The CDR3 sequence: CASSRPGHVNEKLFF. CDR3 sequence (DNA): TGTGCCAGCAGCCGACCGGGACACGTTAATGAAAAACTGTTTTTT.

This sequence joins TRBV7-2 and TRBJ1-2, with 7 bases that match TRBD1. This CDR3 region has 13 residues. Germline V lookup: CDR1 SGHTA, CDR2 FQGNSA. V shed 3 bases, J shed 4 bases, and the junction held 2 bases outside the gene matches. CDR3 nucleotides: TGTGCCAGCAGCTTTGGGGACAGCTATGGCTACACCTTC. This gives the protein CASSFGDSYGYTF. The variable domain in full, with the rest retrieved from reference TRBV7-2 and TRBJ1-2, is GAGVSQSPSNKVTEKGKDVELRCDPISGHTALYWYRQSLGQGLEFLIYFQGNSAPDKSGLPSDRFSAERTGGSVSTLTIQRTQQEDSAVYLCASSFGDSYGYTFGSGTRLTVV.

This sequence joins TRBV15 and TRBJ2-7, with D maybe TRBD1 (6 bases). Trimming cost V 1 base and J 4 bases, with 14 bases left between them. CDR3 length equals 15 residues. Germline-derived CDR1 and CDR2 are LNHNV and YYDKDF (reference sequence). CDR3 in DNA: TGTGCCACCAGCAGAGCACCTGGGGGCGCTTACGAGCAGTACTTC. Its translation: CATSRAPGGAYEQYF. The full variable domain, rest sourced from reference TRBV15 and TRBJ2-7, is DAMVIQNPRYQVTQFGKPVTLSCSQTLNHNVMYWYQQKSSQAPKLLFHYYDKDFNNEADTPDNFQSRRPNTSFCFLDIRSPGLGDTAMYLCATSRAPGGAYEQYFGPGTRLTVT.

The table lists this clone with a count of one. The genes are TRBV7-9 and TRBJ2-7; a weak D match, TRBD1 (6 bases). The V gene lost 0 bases and the J gene lost 12 bases, with 12 bases spanning the gap. Germline CDR1 and CDR2: SEHNR and FQNEAQ (reference sequence). This CDR3 comprises 12 residues. CDR3 sequence (DNA): TGTGCCAGCAGCTTAGCCGGGACAACTCGGTACTTC. It translates to CASSLAGTTRYF.

The V gene is TRBV11-2, the J gene TRBJ1-4, with D tentatively TRBD1 (6 bases). The CDR3 spans 19 residues. CDR1 is SGHAT and CDR2 is FQNNGV in the germline V gene. The V end lost 1 base, the J end lost 0 bases, and 18 bases lay between the germline ends. This CDR3 is CASSLAGARKTSTNEKLFF. In DNA, the CDR3 is TGTGCCAGCAGCTTAGCAGGGGCCAGGAAGACTTCAACTAATGAAAAACTGTTTTTT.

V usage is TRBV6-5 and J usage is TRBJ2-5; 7 bases align to TRBD1. Germline CDR1 reads MNHEY; CDR2 reads SVGAGI. The CDR3 sequence is 14 residues long. J was trimmed by 1 base and V by 5 bases; bases with no gene match: 4. CDR3 bases: TGTGCCAGCAGTAGGGACAGACCCCAAGAGACCCAGTACTTC. This codes for CASSRDRPQETQYF.

The J gene is TRBJ2-1, the V gene TRBV28; D not resolved. Per germline, CDR1 MDHEN and CDR2 SYDVKM. The CDR3 totals 12 residues. Trimming removed 10 bases from V and 2 bases from J, with 9 bases in between. The CDR3 nucleotides read TGTGCCAACGGAGATCCCTACAATGAGCAGTTCTTC. Its translation: CANGDPYNEQFF.

The chain uses TRBV5-1 and TRBJ1-4; 10 bases agree with TRBD1. Trimming cost V 3 bases and J 7 bases; bases outside gene matches: 3. Germline CDR1 SGHRS, CDR2 YFSETQ. The CDR3 has 14 residues. The CDR3 protein is CASSSTGGGEKLFF. The DNA for the CDR3 is TGCGCCAGCAGCTCGACAGGGGGCGGTGAAAAACTGTTTTTT.

V is TRBV5-6 and J is TRBJ1-2; D may be TRBD1 (5 bases). V was trimmed by 2 bases and J by 7 bases, leaving 12 bases between them. Per the germline V gene, CDR1 is SGHDT and CDR2 is YYEEEE. The CDR3 runs to 13 residues. The CDR3 protein is CASSFRAGSGYTF. CDR3 sequence (DNA): TGTGCCAGCAGCTTCAGGGCAGGGTCTGGCTACACCTTC. The full variable domain, its missing parts supplied by reference TRBV5-6 and TRBJ1-2, is DAGVTQSPTHLIKTRGQQVTLRCSPKSGHDTVSWYQQALGQGPQFIFQYYEEEERQRGNFPDRFSGHQFPNYSSELNVNALLLGDSALYLCASSFRAGSGYTFGSGTRLTVV.

This clone is a singleton in its sample. J is TRBJ2-2 and V is TRBV27; 8 positions agree with TRBD1. Germline assignment: CDR1 MNHEY and CDR2 SMNVEV (reference sequence). This CDR3 spans 14 amino acids. After removal of 5 bases from V and 6 bases from J, the junction contained 5 bases not matched to a gene. CDR3 region: CASSPNRGAGELFF. DNA for the CDR3: TGTGCCAGCAGTCCAAACAGGGGGGCCGGGGAGCTGTTTTTT.

The chain combines TRBV6-6 with TRBJ1-4; possibly TRBD1 for D (5 bases). The CDR3 length is 16 residues. V gave up 2 bases and J gave up 5 bases, with 15 bases separating them. Germline V gene lookup returns CDR1 MNHNY and CDR2 SVGAGI (reference sequence). Written as DNA, the CDR3 is TGTGCCAGCAGTTACGACCTACAGGCCATAAATGAAAAACTGTTTTTT. Translation: CASSYDLQAINEKLFF.

The CDR3 sequence is CASSGGLAGDTQYF. The CDR3 bases are TGTGCCAGCAGTGGGGGACTAGCGGGAGATACGCAGTATTTT. This sequence joins TRBV6-4 and TRBJ2-3, with 12 bases fitting TRBD2. There are 14 residues in the CDR3. The germline gives CDR1 MRHNA, CDR2 SNTAGT. V lost 4 bases and J lost 5; bases outside the gene matches: 1.

In its sample, this clone was seen once. The CDR3: CASSVDNRAGNTIYF. The CDR3 DNA sequence: TGCGCCAGCAGCGTGGACAACAGGGCTGGAAACACCATATATTTT. The chain combines TRBV5-1 with TRBJ1-3; tentative D call: TRBD1 (6 bases). Germline values: CDR1 SGHRS, CDR2 YFSETQ. There are 15 residues in the CDR3. V dropped 4 bases and J dropped 2 bases, with 13 bases sitting between them.

The chain couples TRBV2 to TRBJ2-7; 8 bases are shared with TRBD1. This CDR3 spans 14 amino acids. CDR1 is SNHLY and CDR2 is FYNNEI in the germline V gene. V trimming: 3 bases; J trimming: 4 bases; junction bases outside the gene matches: 5. The CDR3 loop reads CASSDQGALYEQYF. DNA for the CDR3: TGTGCCAGCAGTGACCAGGGGGCGCTTTACGAGCAGTACTTC.

The gene calls are TRBV12-3 or TRBV12-4 and TRBJ1-1, with TRBD1 as a possible D gene (5 bases). The length of the CDR3 is 11 residues. The V end was cut by 1 base, the J end by 9 bases, with 6 bases between. CDR3: CASSLGQQAFF. The CDR3 DNA reads as TGTGCCAGCAGTTTAGGACAGCAAGCTTTCTTT.

The chain couples TRBV7-2 to TRBJ2-3; 7 bases are a match to TRBD2. J lost 4 bases, V lost 11 bases, and 6 bases had no gene match. The germline gives CDR1 SGHTA, CDR2 FQGNSA. This CDR3 is built from 12 residues. CDR3: CASGGSADTQYF. Written as DNA, the CDR3 is TGTGCCTCGGGCGGGAGCGCAGATACGCAGTATTTT. Based on the CDR3 plus reference TRBV7-2 and TRBJ2-3, the full variable domain is GAGVSQSPSNKVTEKGKDVELRCDPISGHTALYWYRQSLGQGLEFLIYFQGNSAPDKSGLPSDRFSAERTGGSVSTLTIQRTQQEDSAVYLCASGGSADTQYFGPGTRLTVL.

The gene calls are TRBV6-1 and TRBJ1-3; D is possibly TRBD1 (5 bases). The CDR3 loop spans 15 amino acids. V was trimmed by 8 bases and J by 0 bases, leaving 14 bases between them. In germline, CDR1 is MNHNS, CDR2 SASEGT. The CDR3 region is CASRGGGHSGNTIYF. The CDR3 coding sequence is TGTGCCAGCCGGGGCGGGGGTCACTCTGGAAACACCATATATTTT.

The genes are TRBV6-5 and TRBJ1-3; 7 bases are shared with TRBD1. The CDR3 loop spans 15 amino acids. V trimming: 2 bases; J trimming: 5 bases; junction bases outside the gene matches: 6. Germline values: CDR1 MNHEY, CDR2 SVGAGI. The CDR3: CASSYDRDFRNTIYF. CDR3 in DNA: TGTGCCAGCAGTTACGACAGGGACTTTAGAAACACCATATATTTT.

The chain links TRBV30 to TRBJ1-1; D is ambiguous. Germline V gives CDR1 GTSNPN, CDR2 SVGIG (reference sequence). V dropped 8 bases and J dropped 4 bases, with 17 bases sitting between them. The CDR3 is 13 amino acids. The DNA for the CDR3 is TGTGCCCTCGAGAACGGCCCGGGCACTGAAGCTTTCTTT. As protein: CALENGPGTEAFF.

The chain couples TRBV20-1 to TRBJ2-3; D uncertain. The germline V gene has CDR1 DFQATT and CDR2 SNEGSKA (reference sequence). Deletions cut 5 bases from V and 5 bases from J, with 8 bases between. The CDR3 extends over 11 amino acids. The CDR3 DNA follows: TGCAGTGCTCGGGTAGGAGATACGCAGTATTTT. It translates to CSARVGDTQYF.